Listed here are 32 T cell receptor beta chains from one sample, sequenced in a study of shared clonotypes between healthy human individuals. TCRdb's copy holds only in-frame clones and misses some; the assay was immunoSEQ multiplex PCR. Found here are more than 500,000 clones, 95% to 96% of them singletons; the top ten hold under 0.065%. Input material: naive CD4+ T cells sorted from blood. Subset denoted: CD45RA+ positively selected. The source is a woman aged 30 to 39 in good health.

This chain joins TRBV7-9 and TRBJ2-7, with D perhaps matching TRBD2 (6 bases). CDR1 is SEHNR and CDR2 is FQNEAQ in the germline V gene (reference sequence). V lost 7 bases, J lost 3 bases, and 13 bases lay in between. CDR3 size: 13 residues. CDR3 bases: TGTGCCAGCAACGGGAGTCCCTACTACGAGCAGTACTTC. It codes for CASNGSPYYEQYF.

This chain joins TRBV2 and TRBJ2-3; 9 nucleotides align to TRBD2. This CDR3 comprises 15 residues. The V and J ends lost 7 bases and 0 bases, in that order; junction bases with no gene match: 5. Germline lookup yields CDR1 SNHLY and CDR2 FYNNEI. This CDR3 is CASTVLAGSTDTQYF. The CDR3 DNA follows: TGTGCCAGCACGGTGCTAGCGGGAAGCACAGATACGCAGTATTTT.

This rearrangement joins TRBV28 to TRBJ2-2, with 7 bases lining up with TRBD1. Germline assignment: CDR1 MDHEN and CDR2 SYDVKM. The length of the CDR3 is 15 residues. Trimming at V came to 7 bases and at J to 0 bases, leaving 5 bases not matched to a gene. The CDR3 nucleotides are TGTGCCAGCACCAATGACAGGGCGAACACCGGGGAGCTGTTTTTT. Its protein is CASTNDRANTGELFF.

This chain uses TRBV6-4 with TRBJ2-1; 13 nucleotides align to TRBD2. The trim removed 9 bases at V and 6 bases at J, leaving 5 bases unmatched. This CDR3 is built from 14 residues. The germline V gene has CDR1 MRHNA and CDR2 SNTAGT. CDR3 loop: CASARTSGSNEQFF. In nucleotides, the CDR3 is TGTGCCAGTGCTAGGACTAGCGGGAGCAATGAGCAGTTCTTC.

The chain has TRBV6-5 and TRBJ2-7, with 11 positions matching TRBD2. The CDR3 is 14 residues long. The J segment lost 4 bases and the V segment lost 6 bases, leaving 5 bases of the junction unmatched. The germline V gene encodes CDR1 MNHEY and CDR2 SVGAGI. The CDR3 nucleotides read TGTGCCAGCAGCCTGGGACTAGCGGATTACGAGCAGTACTTC. Its protein product is CASSLGLADYEQYF.

The J gene is TRBJ2-6, the V gene TRBV7-2; D possibly matches TRBD1 or TRBD2 (5 bases each). The CDR3 is 15 residues long. V lost 1 base to trimming and J lost 2 bases, with 6 bases between them. From germline, CDR1 is SGHTA and CDR2 FQGNSA. CDR3 coding DNA: TGTGCCAGCAGCTTAGGAGGGGCTGGGGCCAACGTCCTGACTTTC. Amino acids: CASSLGGAGANVLTF.

This chain links TRBV5-1 with TRBJ2-1, with D possibly matching TRBD2 (6 bases). The CDR3 sequence is 13 residues long. In germline, CDR1 is SGHRS, CDR2 YFSETQ. V was pared by 2 bases and J by 6 bases, with 9 bases between. CDR3 region: CASSLQEGNEQFF. For the CDR3, the DNA is TGCGCCAGCAGCTTACAGGAGGGCAATGAGCAGTTCTTC.

The chain uses TRBV19 and TRBJ2-7, with TRBD1 matching 9 bases. Germline V lookup: CDR1 LNHDA, CDR2 SQIVND (reference sequence). The CDR3 has 20 residues. V trimming: 6 bases; J trimming: 2 bases; junction bases outside the gene matches: 23. CDR3 sequence (DNA): TGTGCCAGTAGATCACCCGTGGTTGGGACAGGGTCGTCATGTCCCTACGAGCAGTACTTC. Translation: CASRSPVVGTGSSCPYEQYF.

J is TRBJ1-2 and V is TRBV18; D is unresolved. Trimming took 3 bases from V and 5 from J, leaving 7 bases between them. CDR3 length: 12 residues. Germline CDR1 and CDR2: KGHSH and LQKENI. The CDR3 reads CASSPDRYGYTF. The CDR3, as DNA: TGTGCCAGCTCACCCGACCGGTATGGCTACACCTTC.

The V and J genes are TRBV19 and TRBJ1-2; maybe TRBD1 (5 bases). Germline V gene data show CDR1 as LNHDA and CDR2 as SQIVND (reference sequence). Trimming took 5 bases from V and 4 from J, leaving 17 bases between them. The CDR3 runs 15 residues. CDR3 bases: TGTGCCAGTAGTCAAGACCGGGGCGCCAGCTATGGCTACACCTTC. It specifies CASSQDRGASYGYTF.

V and J are TRBV27 and TRBJ2-2, with 11 nucleotides matching TRBD1. J gave up 4 bases and V 8 bases, and 3 bases lay outside the gene matches. Germline CDR1 reads MNHEY; CDR2 reads SMNVEV (reference sequence). This CDR3 region has 14 residues. As DNA, the CDR3 is TGTGCCAGCGGGACAGGGGGGCGCACCGGGGAGCTGTTTTTT. Translation: CASGTGGRTGELFF.

This sequence joins TRBV7-9 and TRBJ2-5, with D perhaps TRBD2 (5 bases). V lost 6 bases and J lost 11, with 25 bases in between. The germline gives CDR1 SEHNR, CDR2 FQNEAQ (reference sequence). The CDR3 extends over 15 amino acids. The CDR3 DNA is TGTGCCAGCAGTCAAAATCGGGGAATCCTAAATGAGCAGTACTTC. Translated, it gives CASSQNRGILNEQYF.

The chain uses TRBV15 and TRBJ1-1, with D uncertain. CDR1 is LNHNV and CDR2 is YYDKDF in the germline V gene (reference sequence). Trimming left V 3 bases short and J 6 bases short, with 11 bases between. This CDR3 spans 13 amino acids. CDR3 sequence reads: CATSRRGVPEAFF. CDR3 DNA: TGTGCCACCAGCAGGCGGGGTGTCCCTGAAGCTTTCTTT. The full variable domain, completed using reference TRBV15 and TRBJ1-1, is DAMVIQNPRYQVTQFGKPVTLSCSQTLNHNVMYWYQQKSSQAPKLLFHYYDKDFNNEADTPDNFQSRRPNTSFCFLDIRSPGLGDTAMYLCATSRRGVPEAFFGQGTRLTVV.

This rearrangement joins TRBV9 to TRBJ1-1; 8 nucleotides align to TRBD1. This CDR3 has 13 amino acids. The junction had 6 bases not matched to a gene; V was cut back by 4 bases and J by 7 bases. Germline CDR1 reads SGDLS; CDR2 reads YYNGEE. This chain's CDR3 is CASSFRTGNEAFF. The CDR3 region has the DNA TGTGCCAGCAGCTTTCGGACAGGGAATGAAGCTTTCTTT.

V gene TRBV28 combines with J gene TRBJ1-5, with TRBD1 matching over 7 bases. This CDR3 spans 14 amino acids. V lost 4 bases, J lost 5 bases, and 5 bases stayed unmatched. Germline CDR1 is MDHEN and CDR2 is SYDVKM. CDR3 amino acids: CASSSGTADQPQHF. CDR3 DNA: TGTGCCAGCAGTTCAGGGACAGCAGATCAGCCCCAGCATTTT.

The chain combines TRBV29-1 with TRBJ2-5; D is perhaps TRBD1 (5 bases). The CDR3 has 13 amino acids. Trimming left V 7 bases short and J 5 bases short, with 17 bases between. The germline V gene has CDR1 SQVTM and CDR2 ANQGSEA. The CDR3 DNA follows: TGCAGCGGAAAGACACAGGCCTTGGAGACCCAGTACTTC. Translated, it gives CSGKTQALETQYF. The variable domain in full, completed from reference TRBV29-1 and TRBJ2-5, reads SAVISQKPSRDICQRGTSLTIQCQVDSQVTMMFWYRQQPGQSLTLIATANQGSEATYESGFVIDKFPISRPNLTFSTLTVSNMSPEDSSIYLCSGKTQALETQYFGPGTRLLVL.

The chain carries TRBV10-3 and TRBJ1-3; D unclear. Germline V lookup: CDR1 ENHRY, CDR2 SYGVKD. The V end lost 1 base, the J end lost 1 base, and 8 bases lay between the germline ends. CDR3 size: 15 residues. This chain's CDR3 is CAISEWTGSGNTIYF. The CDR3 coding sequence is TGTGCCATCAGTGAGTGGACGGGGTCTGGAAACACCATATATTTT.

This clone was observed once. This chain uses TRBV28 with TRBJ1-6; D may be TRBD1 (5 bases). The CDR3 runs 15 residues. Germline V gives CDR1 MDHEN, CDR2 SYDVKM. The ends were cut back, 5 bases at V and 9 bases at J, with 17 bases in the middle. The CDR3 sequence: CASSIDTPQGSPLHF. The CDR3 nucleotides are TGTGCCAGCAGTATCGATACTCCTCAGGGTTCACCCCTCCACTTT.

In regard to this clone: Within the sample, other DNA sequences also encode this same CDR3. The chain is built from TRBV5-1 and TRBJ1-1; D gene ambiguous. The CDR3 consists of 11 residues. The germline V and J ends were trimmed by 0 bases and 5 bases, with 2 bases remaining between them. The germline V gene has CDR1 SGHRS and CDR2 YFSETQ. Written as DNA, the CDR3 is TGCGCCAGCAGCTTGGGGACTGAAGCTTTCTTT. Protein sequence: CASSLGTEAFF.

The chain employs TRBV5-4 and TRBJ1-1, with D tentatively TRBD1 (5 bases). V was pared by 4 bases and J by 12 bases, with 19 bases between. The CDR3 spans 13 residues. Germline loops: CDR1 SGHNT, CDR2 YYREEE (reference sequence). For the CDR3, the DNA is TGTGCCAGCAGCCAAGGGGCGGCAGTGAGGACTTTCTTT. This gives the protein CASSQGAAVRTFF. The full variable domain, in which reference TRBV5-4 and TRBJ1-1 provide the parts outside the CDR3, is ETGVTQSPTHLIKTRGQQVTLRCSSQSGHNTVSWYQQALGQGPQFIFQYYREEENGRGNFPPRFSGLQFPNYSSELNVNALELDDSALYLCASSQGAAVRTFFGQGTRLTVV.

The chain carries TRBV28 and TRBJ2-1; 14 positions agree with TRBD2. Germline CDR1 MDHEN, CDR2 SYDVKM. CDR3 length equals 13 residues. The trim removed 11 bases at V and 5 bases at J, leaving 2 bases unmatched. CDR3 residues: CAWGLAGDNEQFF. The CDR3 bases are TGTGCCTGGGGACTAGCGGGAGACAATGAGCAGTTCTTC.

The chain recombines TRBV11-2 with TRBJ2-7; 13 bases are a match to TRBD2. The CDR3 extends over 19 amino acids. In germline, CDR1 is SGHAT, CDR2 FQNNGV. Trimming cost V 4 bases and J 3 bases; bases outside gene matches: 15. CDR3 DNA: TGTGCCAGCAGCTCAGTAAGGGACGGAGGACTAGCGGGAGTCTACGAGCAGTACTTC. Translating it yields CASSSVRDGGLAGVYEQYF.

The chain is built from TRBV21-1 and TRBJ1-2. TRBV21-1 is labeled a pseudogene. This CDR3 comprises 13 residues. The CDR3 spells CASSPNYSRGYTF. The DNA for the CDR3 is TGTGCCAGCAGCCCGAACTATTCTAGAGGCTACACCTTC.

V gene TRBV7-8 combines with J gene TRBJ1-4; the D gene is possibly TRBD1 (6 bases). This CDR3 spans 16 amino acids. Germline values: CDR1 SGHVS, CDR2 FQNEAQ. The ends were cut back, 5 bases at V and 1 base at J, with 14 bases in the middle. The DNA of the CDR3 is TGTGCCAGCAGCCAGGGGACTGGTTTAACTAATGAAAAACTGTTTTTT. Its translation: CASSQGTGLTNEKLFF.

The chain carries TRBV29-1 and TRBJ1-4; D unresolved. CDR3 length: 10 residues. The germline gives CDR1 SQVTM, CDR2 ANQGSEA. Trimming took 7 bases from V and 11 from J, leaving 11 bases between them. The CDR3 DNA reads TGCAGCGCGGGCGAGGACAAACTGTTTTTT. Encoded protein: CSAGEDKLFF.

The rearrangement links TRBV4-1 to TRBJ1-3; D gene unclear. Germline CDR1 MGHRA, CDR2 YSYEKL. Trimming removed 6 bases at V and 0 bases at J, with 9 bases between. The CDR3 totals 14 residues. The CDR3 reads CASSPMSSGNTIYF. Here the CDR3 DNA reads TGCGCCAGCAGTCCTATGAGCTCTGGAAACACCATATATTTT.

The chain is built from TRBV19 and TRBJ2-5; D possibly corresponds to TRBD2 (6 bases). The CDR3 has 13 amino acids. Trimming removed 7 bases from V and 5 bases from J, with 14 bases in between. Looked up from germline, CDR1 is LNHDA and CDR2 is SQIVND (reference sequence). This CDR3 reads CASTASSGETQYF. In DNA, the CDR3 is TGTGCCAGTACTGCGTCGAGCGGGGAGACCCAGTACTTC.

The chain employs TRBV11-2 and TRBJ2-7, with D possibly matching TRBD2 (7 bases). CDR1 is SGHAT and CDR2 is FQNNGV in the germline V gene. CDR3 length: 17 amino acids. Deletions cut 6 bases from V and 4 bases from J, with 25 bases between. The CDR3 bases are TGTGCCAGCAGTGGACAGACGGGAGCGGGGCTTTGGTACGAGCAGTACTTC. Translating it yields CASSGQTGAGLWYEQYF.

This rearrangement joins TRBV27 to TRBJ1-4; D remains unclear. The V end was cut by 3 bases, the J end by 7 bases, with 18 bases between. In germline, CDR1 is MNHEY, CDR2 SMNVEV (reference sequence). This CDR3 has 16 residues. The CDR3: CASSLGRMGEGEKLFF. The DNA for the CDR3 is TGTGCCAGCAGTTTGGGAAGAATGGGCGAGGGTGAAAAACTGTTTTTT.

J is TRBJ1-4 and V is TRBV9; TRBD1 agrees at 7 bases. CDR3 length: 16 residues. The V gene end was trimmed by 4 bases and the J gene end by 4 bases; junction bases not matched to a gene: 10. Germline-derived CDR1 and CDR2 are SGDLS and YYNGEE. Here the CDR3 reads CASSSTGTASNEKLFF. The CDR3 nucleotides are TGTGCCAGCAGCTCCACCGGGACAGCTAGTAATGAAAAACTGTTTTTT.

This chain connects TRBV6-1 to TRBJ1-1; D is perhaps TRBD1 (6 bases). CDR1 is MNHNS, CDR2 SASEGT, per germline. Trimming shortened V by 3 bases and J by 8 bases, and 16 bases separated the two germline ends. The CDR3 length is 14 residues. The CDR3 is CASSEPQGPAEAFF. The DNA for the CDR3 is TGTGCCAGCAGTGAGCCGCAGGGGCCGGCCGAAGCTTTCTTT.

This CDR3 is CASSPPPSGSSEQYF. The CDR3, as DNA: TGCGCCAGCAGCCCCCCCCCTAGCGGGAGTTCCGAGCAGTACTTC. This chain links TRBV5-1 with TRBJ2-7, with 10 bases aligning to TRBD2. This CDR3 region has 15 residues. V lost 4 bases and J lost 6; bases outside the gene matches: 10. CDR1 is SGHRS, CDR2 YFSETQ, per germline.